The 12 T cell receptor beta chains below come from one sample, sequenced in a study of shared clonotypes between healthy human individuals. TCRdb keeps only in-frame clones here, not all; method: immunoSEQ multiplex PCR. Here the sample spans about 2 million clones, about 94% being singletons. Naive CD8 populations comprised CD45RO-negative cells positively selected for CCR7, excluding terminally differentiated effector memory CD45RA+ cells. Specimen: naive CD8+ T cells sorted from blood. The receptors stem from a man younger than 35 in good health.

This chain joins TRBV11-2 and TRBJ2-7; TRBD2 matches at 10 bases. CDR1 is SGHAT and CDR2 is FQNNGV in the germline V gene. V was clipped by 6 bases and J by 2 bases; unmatched bases: 7. This CDR3 region has 15 residues. The CDR3 DNA reads TGTGCCAGCAGTTTTAGCGGGAGGAGCACCTACGAGCAGTACTTC. It is translated as CASSFSGRSTYEQYF.

This clone was seen a single time. The DNA for the CDR3 is TGCGCCAGCAGTGAGATGGGGCCTGGAAACACCATATATTTT. Translating it yields CASSEMGPGNTIYF. V gene TRBV10-1 combines with J gene TRBJ1-3; maybe TRBD1 (5 bases). V was cut by 2 bases and J by 2 bases, with 7 bases left in between. CDR3 length: 14 amino acids. The germline V gene has CDR1 WNHNN and CDR2 SYGVQD (reference sequence).

The chain recombines TRBV27 with TRBJ2-7; D might be TRBD1 (6 bases). Germline V gives CDR1 MNHEY, CDR2 SMNVEV (reference sequence). The CDR3 is made up of 16 amino acids. Trimming stripped 3 bases from V and 7 bases from J, with 22 bases between. The CDR3 region is CASSFAPGTPLLEQYF. The DNA of the CDR3 is TGTGCCAGCAGTTTCGCCCCCGGGACACCGTTATTAGAGCAGTACTTC.

The gene calls are TRBV2 and TRBJ1-2; D gene ambiguous. In germline, CDR1 is SNHLY, CDR2 FYNNEI. The CDR3 has 13 amino acids. V lost 9 bases, J lost 4 bases, and 15 bases lay in between. DNA for the CDR3: TGTGCCAGTGACCCAACGGGAGGCTATGGCTACACCTTC. Translation gives CASDPTGGYGYTF.

The J gene is TRBJ2-7, the V gene TRBV13; D is undetermined. Germline V gives CDR1 PRHDT, CDR2 FYEKMQ (reference sequence). Trimming pared 1 base from V and 5 bases from J, leaving 9 bases between. The CDR3 is made up of 13 amino acids. CDR3 region: CASSLESSNEQYF. DNA for the CDR3: TGTGCCAGCAGCTTAGAATCTTCCAACGAGCAGTACTTC.

The rearrangement uses TRBV4-3 and TRBJ1-1, with D maybe TRBD1 (6 bases). The CDR3 totals 13 residues. Deletions cut 3 bases from V and 4 bases from J, with 9 bases between. Germline CDR1 and CDR2: LGHNA and YSLEER. CDR3 bases: TGCGCCAGCAGCCATTCGGACAGCACTGAAGCTTTCTTT. Translating gives CASSHSDSTEAFF.

The chain is built from TRBV28 and TRBJ1-1; perhaps TRBD1 as D (5 bases). CDR1 MDHEN and CDR2 SYDVKM come from the germline V gene. The ends were cut back, 9 bases at V and 6 bases at J, with 14 bases in the middle. The CDR3 is 12 residues long. CDR3 residues: CASYDRPSEAFF. The CDR3, as DNA: TGTGCCAGTTATGACAGACCCTCTGAAGCTTTCTTT.

The V call is TRBV28, the J call TRBJ2-7, with D unresolved. This CDR3 has 16 residues. V was cut by 3 bases and J by 2 bases, with 17 bases left in between. CDR1 is MDHEN, CDR2 SYDVKM, per germline. CDR3 in amino acids: CASSFRSGGWTYEQYF. The DNA for the CDR3 is TGTGCCAGCAGTTTCCGCTCAGGCGGATGGACCTACGAGCAGTACTTC.

The chain uses TRBV7-9 and TRBJ2-4; tentative D call: TRBD2 (5 bases). The CDR3 is made up of 15 amino acids. The germline gives CDR1 SEHNR, CDR2 FQNEAQ (reference sequence). V shed 1 base and J shed 5 bases, with 12 bases lying between them. CDR3 sequence: CASSLGEGRENIQYF. As DNA, the CDR3 is TGTGCCAGCAGCTTAGGTGAGGGTAGGGAAAACATTCAGTACTTC. The whole variable domain, filled in from reference TRBV7-9 and TRBJ2-4, reads DTGVSQNPRHKITKRGQNVTFRCDPISEHNRLYWYRQTLGQGPEFLTYFQNEAQLEKSRLLSDRFSAERPKGSFSTLEIQRTEQGDSAMYLCASSLGEGRENIQYFGAGTRLSVL.

The chain uses TRBV7-3 and TRBJ2-1, with D perhaps matching TRBD1 or TRBD2 (5 bases each). The CDR3 runs to 16 residues. Per the germline V gene, CDR1 is SGHTA and CDR2 is FQGTGA. V gave up 4 bases and J gave up 2 bases, with 15 bases separating them. CDR3 nucleotides: TGTGCCAGCAGCTGGACCGGGACGGATCCCTACAATGAGCAGTTCTTC. This encodes CASSWTGTDPYNEQFF.

The chain employs TRBV7-8 and TRBJ2-3, with 13 bases lining up with TRBD2. The CDR3 has 14 amino acids. V lost 8 bases and J lost 5; bases outside the gene matches: 4. Germline V CDR1 and CDR2: SGHVS, FQNEAQ. CDR3 residues: CASGTSGVQDTQYF. The CDR3 coding sequence is TGTGCCAGCGGGACTAGCGGGGTGCAAGATACGCAGTATTTT.

The chain employs TRBV5-4 and TRBJ2-3; 10 bases fit TRBD2. J lost 2 bases, V lost 6 bases, and 6 bases had no gene match. The germline gives CDR1 SGHNT, CDR2 YYREEE (reference sequence). The CDR3 extends over 15 amino acids. The CDR3 nucleotides read TGTGCCAGCAACCTAGCGGGGGCATACACAGATACGCAGTATTTT. It is translated as CASNLAGAYTDTQYF. Full variable domain (missing parts from reference TRBV5-4 and TRBJ2-3): ETGVTQSPTHLIKTRGQQVTLRCSSQSGHNTVSWYQQALGQGPQFIFQYYREEENGRGNFPPRFSGLQFPNYSSELNVNALELDDSALYLCASNLAGAYTDTQYFGPGTRLTVL.